This record looks at one T cell receptor (beta chain) sequence and its context. This CDR3 is 15 amino acids long. Trimming pared 6 bases from V and 6 bases from J, leaving 20 bases between. Germline CDR1 MNHEY, CDR2 SVGAGI. The sample comes from a study of technical replicates of blood from four donors. Repertoires were generated with immunoSEQ multiplex PCR, while TCRdb's copy carries only in-frame clones and drops some. This table has tens of thousands of clones, roughly nine tenths appearing once. The J gene is TRBJ1-2, the V gene TRBV6-5; no firm D call. The source of this sequence is a human donor in good health. Some clones in this sample may be carry-over from other donors' samples. Sequences were obtained from PBMCs. CDR3: CASSFLTGRSDGYTF. DNA for the CDR3: TGTGCCAGCAGCTTCCTTACGGGGAGGTCGGATGGCTACACCTTC.